This T cell receptor (beta chain) was documented in a study of T cells in Graves' hyperthyroidism and ophthalmopathy. General study findings and limits: Median prediction lead before ophthalmopathy onset was 5 to 7 months with the model.

RNA transcripts served as the template for amplifying TCR beta CDR3 regions. Carried out on the TCR CDR3, a first-round RT-PCR used the HTBI primer set. TCRdb re-analysed the multiplex PCR reads in MiXCR, keeping a single row per CDR3 protein. This table holds about 660,000 distinct CDR3 sequences, about 45% found once. Per germline, CDR1 SGHTA and CDR2 FQGNSA. The V gene lost 5 bases and the J gene lost 8 bases, with 15 bases spanning the gap. CDR3 length equals 13 residues. This clonotype has ten or more counts. As yet, its antigen is unknown. Diagnosis rested on symptoms, serum thyroxine and TRAb, thyroid ultrasound, and orbital computed tomography.

The sequence derives from an adult man with Graves' disease, either hyperthyroidism or ophthalmopathy (not recorded which). Sequencing was performed on peripheral blood or thyroid tissue (not recorded which). The genes are TRBV7-2 and TRBJ1-1; D is possibly TRBD1 (6 bases). The CDR3 DNA is TGTGCCAGCAGCCTTCGATCGCAGGGGGAAGCTTTCTTT. Amino acids: CASSLRSQGEAFF.